This record covers a single T cell receptor (beta chain). Its antigen remains unknown. The sample comes from a study of monozygotic twins with inflammatory bowel disease. General observations from the study: Especially with disease activity, IBD patients shared fewer clonotypes with others than healthy twins did.

Template-switch reactions added UMIs with a 6-nucleotide sample barcode. Two nested PCRs, approximately 16 and 9 cycles, amplified TCRalpha and TCRbeta cDNA. TCRdb processed the 5' RACE reads again and assigns one entry to each CDR3 protein, with no DNA. The sample has roughly 150,000 distinct CDR3 sequences. The sequencing input was blood. The clonotype was recovered from a human donor with ulcerative colitis or Crohn's disease, or a healthy co-twin of an affected twin (not recorded which).

This chain's CDR3 is CASRDLDRVYGYTF. The chain has TRBV27 and TRBJ1-2; lacking DNA, the TRBD1 call made by TCRdb goes unchecked. Germline CDR1 is MNHEY and CDR2 is SMNVEV (reference sequence). The CDR3 has 14 amino acids.